Presented here are 10 T cell receptor beta chains from one specimen sequenced in a study of shared clonotypes between healthy human individuals. CD8 cells classed as naive were CD45RO-negative and positively selected for CCR7, excluding terminally differentiated effector memory CD45RA+ cells. TCRdb's copy holds only in-frame clones and misses some; the assay was immunoSEQ multiplex PCR. The table has around 610,000 clones, approximately 96% seen once; the top ten hold more than 0.085%. What was sequenced was naive CD8+ T cells sorted from blood. The origin of the receptors is a woman younger than 45 in good health.

The chain has TRBV2 and TRBJ2-1, with 14 bases matching TRBD2. Germline CDR1 is SNHLY and CDR2 is FYNNEI. The length of the CDR3 is 18 residues. Trimming removed 4 bases from V and 4 bases from J; junction bases left unmatched: 9. CDR3: CASSGVGLAGVEYNEQFF. The CDR3 DNA sequence: TGTGCCAGCAGTGGTGTGGGACTAGCGGGAGTAGAGTACAATGAGCAGTTCTTC.

This sequence joins TRBV7-3 and TRBJ2-3, with D possibly being TRBD1 (5 bases). The germline CDR1 and CDR2 sequences are SGHTA and FQGTGA. The CDR3 totals 13 residues. V lost 1 base and J lost 6, with 8 bases in between. The CDR3 loop is CASSLKGLDTQYF. The CDR3 DNA reads as TGTGCCAGCAGCTTAAAGGGGCTTGATACGCAGTATTTT.

This rearrangement joins TRBV5-4 to TRBJ2-3; D gene uncertain. Germline V gives CDR1 SGHNT, CDR2 YYREEE (reference sequence). The CDR3 consists of 14 residues. Trimming shortened V by 4 bases and J by 0 bases, and 9 bases separated the two germline ends. The CDR3 nucleotides are TGTGCCAGCAGCGGGGTATTAAGCACAGATACGCAGTATTTT. This codes for CASSGVLSTDTQYF.

This chain uses TRBV6-5 with TRBJ2-3; tentatively, D is TRBD1 (5 bases). Trimming removed 2 bases from V and 4 bases from J, with 13 bases in between. Per germline, CDR1 MNHEY and CDR2 SVGAGI. The CDR3 spans 15 residues. The CDR3 is CASSYGALSSDTQYF. The CDR3 DNA sequence: TGTGCCAGCAGTTACGGGGCGTTGAGCTCAGATACGCAGTATTTT.

V gene TRBV2 combines with J gene TRBJ2-1; no clear D. The CDR3 covers 12 residues. Per germline, CDR1 SNHLY and CDR2 FYNNEI. Trimming removed 8 bases from V and 6 bases from J, with 11 bases in between. The chain's CDR3 is CASLILSNEQFF. As DNA, the CDR3 is TGTGCCAGCCTTATTTTATCCAATGAGCAGTTCTTC.

This clone has just a few counts. For the CDR3, the DNA is TGTGCCAGTAGTATAGCCCCGACAGTAACTGAAGCTTTCTTT. It encodes CASSIAPTVTEAFF. The chain carries TRBV19 and TRBJ1-1; D may be TRBD1 (5 bases). Per germline, CDR1 LNHDA and CDR2 SQIVND (reference sequence). The CDR3 is 14 amino acids. V was trimmed by 1 base and J by 5 bases, leaving 11 bases between them.

The rearrangement joins TRBV7-9 to TRBJ2-1; D unclear. This CDR3 comprises 13 residues. CDR1 and CDR2 (germline): SEHNR, FQNEAQ (reference sequence). Trimming shortened V by 2 bases and J by 10 bases, and 12 bases separated the two germline ends. CDR3 loop: CASSLSPEREQFF. The DNA for the CDR3 is TGTGCCAGCAGCTTATCCCCCGAGAGAGAGCAGTTCTTC. The entire variable domain, with the rest obtained from reference TRBV7-9 and TRBJ2-1, is as follows: DTGVSQNPRHKITKRGQNVTFRCDPISEHNRLYWYRQTLGQGPEFLTYFQNEAQLEKSRLLSDRFSAERPKGSFSTLEIQRTEQGDSAMYLCASSLSPEREQFFGPGTRLTVL.

The chain employs TRBV25-1 and TRBJ2-1; D is tentatively TRBD1 or TRBD2 (5 bases each). The CDR3 is made up of 14 amino acids. Trimming stripped 6 bases from V and 6 bases from J, with 15 bases between. CDR1 and CDR2 (germline): MGHDK, SYGVNS. DNA of the CDR3: TGTGCCAGCAGCGTAGGCTTGAGGGGCAATGAGCAGTTCTTC. Its translation: CASSVGLRGNEQFF.

V usage is TRBV4-1 and J usage is TRBJ2-2; 9 bases are a match to TRBD1. After removal of 1 base from V and 4 bases from J, the junction contained 7 bases not matched to a gene. Germline assignment: CDR1 MGHRA and CDR2 YSYEKL. The CDR3 loop spans 17 amino acids. The CDR3 region is CASSQAPTGGSTGELFF. In DNA, the CDR3 is TGCGCCAGCAGCCAAGCCCCGACAGGGGGGAGCACCGGGGAGCTGTTTTTT.

The rearrangement uses TRBV6-5 and TRBJ1-2; D possibly corresponds to TRBD1 (5 bases). CDR3 length equals 13 residues. Germline values: CDR1 MNHEY, CDR2 SVGAGI. V was shortened by 5 bases and J by 8 bases, with 15 bases between the two germline ends. The CDR3 here is CASSPGGARGYTF. CDR3 DNA: TGTGCCAGCAGTCCGGGGGGAGCGCGAGGCTACACCTTC.